The 13 T cell receptor beta chains reported below all come from one sample, sequenced in a study of blood T cells in healthy people across ages. PCR was performed a second time for about 6 to 11 cycles using a sample-barcoded 5' primer and a J-beta primer mix. TCRdb reanalysed the 5' RACE reads using MiXCR and keeps one entry per CDR3 protein. This table has fewer than 950,000 distinct CDR3 sequences, under 40% appearing once. The sample comprised blood. These receptors were obtained from a man aged 18 to 30 in good health.

This clonotype was observed many times. V usage is TRBV4-3 and J usage is TRBJ2-3; TRBD2 agrees at 11 bases. CDR3 length: 16 residues. Per the germline V gene, CDR1 is LGHNA and CDR2 is YSLEER. V trimming: 2 bases; J trimming: 2 bases; junction bases outside the gene matches: 3. The CDR3 DNA reads TGCGCCAGCAGCCAACCACTAGCGGGGGACACAGATACGCAGTATTTT. Protein sequence: CASSQPLAGDTDTQYF.

V gene TRBV25-1 combines with J gene TRBJ1-2; no clear D gene. Germline loops: CDR1 MGHDK, CDR2 SYGVNS. Trimming took off 6 bases at V and 4 bases at J, with 18 bases between the two ends. This CDR3 region has 15 residues. The CDR3 DNA reads as TGTGCCAGCAGATCTATGCGGAGGCAGACCTATGGCTACACCTTC. Its protein product is CASRSMRRQTYGYTF.

This clonotype was counted only a few times. The chain carries TRBV9 and TRBJ2-7; D is perhaps TRBD2 (5 bases). With the DNA end fitting TRBJ2-5 better, the J assignment may be wrong. Looked up from germline, CDR1 is SGDLS and CDR2 is YYNGEE. CDR3 length equals 14 residues. CDR3 amino acids: CASSVAEGLETQYF. CDR3 nucleotide sequence: TGTGCCAGCAGCGTAGCTGAGGGTTTGGAGACCCAGTACTTC.

Concerning this clonotype itself: A much bigger clone sits one base away, suggesting this may be a read error. This chain connects TRBV12-3 or TRBV12-4 to TRBJ1-2; the match to TRBD1 covers 7 bases. This CDR3 is built from 14 residues. In nucleotides, the CDR3 is TGTGCCGGCAGTCCCGGGGTAGGGGGCAAAGGCTACACCTTC. The encoded protein is CAGSPGVGGKGYTF.

The chain uses TRBV20-1 and TRBJ2-5; a possible D gene is TRBD2 (7 bases). This CDR3 region has 14 residues. Germline loops: CDR1 DFQATT, CDR2 SNEGSKA (reference sequence). Trimming pared 5 bases from V and 5 bases from J, leaving 18 bases between. CDR3 in DNA: TGCAGTGCTGGTGGACGTAGGGGGGGCGAGACCCAGTACTTC. The encoded protein is CSAGGRRGGETQYF.

The V and J genes are TRBV20-1 and TRBJ2-1; D remains ambiguous. This CDR3 has 11 amino acids. CDR1 is DFQATT, CDR2 SNEGSKA, per germline (reference sequence). The germline V and J ends were trimmed by 0 bases and 9 bases, with 6 bases remaining between them. DNA for the CDR3: TGCAGTGCTAGAGATCGATGTGAGCAGTTCTTC. Protein sequence: CSARDRCEQFF.

This clonotype appeared a few times. The chain joins TRBV9 to TRBJ1-2, with D unresolved. This CDR3 has 14 amino acids. Trimming shortened V by 0 bases and J by 3 bases, and 9 bases separated the two germline ends. Germline CDR1 and CDR2: SGDLS and YYNGEE. Here the CDR3 DNA reads TGTGCCAGCAGCGTAGGTAGCGGGGACTATGGCTACACCTTC. This sequence encodes CASSVGSGDYGYTF.

The V and J genes are TRBV29-1 and TRBJ1-1, with D hard to call. Between the trimmed V and J ends, which lost 4 bases and 4 bases, there was a span of 10 bases. CDR1 and CDR2 from the germline V gene are SQVTM and ANQGSEA. The CDR3 extends over 12 amino acids. This CDR3 is CSVVWRSTEAFF. In nucleotides, the CDR3 is TGCAGCGTTGTGTGGCGTAGCACTGAAGCTTTCTTT. The full variable domain, completed using reference TRBV29-1 and TRBJ1-1, is SAVISQKPSRDICQRGTSLTIQCQVDSQVTMMFWYRQQPGQSLTLIATANQGSEATYESGFVIDKFPISRPNLTFSTLTVSNMSPEDSSIYLCSVVWRSTEAFFGQGTRLTVV.

This CDR3 reads CASSSRFGREYNEQFF. CDR3 nucleotides: TGTGCCAGCAGCTCCCGGTTTGGTAGGGAATACAATGAGCAGTTCTTC. The chain uses TRBV7-2 and TRBJ2-1; no clear D gene. This CDR3 contains 16 residues. Germline-derived CDR1 and CDR2 are SGHTA and FQGNSA. The ends were cut back, 4 bases at V and 4 bases at J, with 17 bases in the middle. Complete variable domain (other parts from reference TRBV7-2 and TRBJ2-1): GAGVSQSPSNKVTEKGKDVELRCDPISGHTALYWYRQSLGQGLEFLIYFQGNSAPDKSGLPSDRFSAERTGGSVSTLTIQRTQQEDSAVYLCASSSRFGREYNEQFFGPGTRLTVL.

This clonotype was counted between two and nine times. The chain recombines TRBV18 with TRBJ2-3; D is perhaps TRBD2 (5 bases). Per the germline V gene, CDR1 is KGHSH and CDR2 is LQKENI. The CDR3 contains 17 residues. V lost 3 bases and J lost 2, with 18 bases in between. CDR3 sequence reads: CASSPYTVTGSTDTQYF. The CDR3 nucleotides are TGTGCCAGCTCACCGTACACAGTTACGGGGTCCACAGATACGCAGTATTTT. The whole variable domain, remainder taken from reference TRBV18 and TRBJ2-3, is NAGVMQNPRHLVRRRGQEARLRCSPMKGHSHVYWYRQLPEEGLKFMVYLQKENIIDESGMPKERFSAEFPKEGPSILRIQQVVRGDSAAYFCASSPYTVTGSTDTQYFGPGTRLTVL.

This clonotype was observed a few times. J is TRBJ2-3 and V is TRBV6-1; 8 bases match TRBD1. The CDR3 has 14 amino acids. Trimming at V came to 6 bases and at J to 2 bases, leaving 4 bases not matched to a gene. The germline V gene encodes CDR1 MNHNS and CDR2 SASEGT. DNA for the CDR3: TGTGCCAGCAGAGGGACAGGCCTCACAGATACGCAGTATTTT. Residues: CASRGTGLTDTQYF.

This clonotype showed up just a few times. CDR3 sequence: CSATGPGQPQHF. Here the CDR3 DNA reads TGCAGTGCTACGGGCCCGGGTCAGCCCCAGCATTTT. The chain carries TRBV20-1 and TRBJ1-5, with no clear D. The germline CDR1 and CDR2 sequences are DFQATT and SNEGSKA (reference sequence). The CDR3 runs 12 residues. V shed 4 bases and J shed 6 bases, with 10 bases lying between them.

V and J are TRBV10-3 and TRBJ2-7; D not certain. This CDR3 spans 11 amino acids. The V and J ends lost 3 bases and 5 bases respectively, with 5 bases between them. The germline CDR1 and CDR2 sequences are ENHRY and SYGVKD. CDR3 bases: TGTGCCATCAGTGATTATCACGAGCAGTACTTC. Residues: CAISDYHEQYF.